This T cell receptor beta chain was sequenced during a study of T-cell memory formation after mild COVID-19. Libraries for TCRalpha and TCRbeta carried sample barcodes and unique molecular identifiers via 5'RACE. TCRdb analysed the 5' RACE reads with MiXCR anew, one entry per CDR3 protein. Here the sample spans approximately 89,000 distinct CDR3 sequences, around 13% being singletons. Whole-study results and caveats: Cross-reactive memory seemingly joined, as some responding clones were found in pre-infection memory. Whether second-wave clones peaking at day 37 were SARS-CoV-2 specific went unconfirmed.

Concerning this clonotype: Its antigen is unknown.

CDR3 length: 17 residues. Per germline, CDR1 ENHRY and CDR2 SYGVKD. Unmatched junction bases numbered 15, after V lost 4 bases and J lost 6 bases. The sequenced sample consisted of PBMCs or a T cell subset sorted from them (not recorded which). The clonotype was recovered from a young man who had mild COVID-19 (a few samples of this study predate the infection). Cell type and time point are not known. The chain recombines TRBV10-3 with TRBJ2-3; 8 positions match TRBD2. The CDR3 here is CAISGSAGEGGLDTQYF. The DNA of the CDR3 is TGTGCCATCAGTGGATCAGCGGGAGAGGGGGGGCTGGATACGCAGTATTTT.